This entry describes one T cell receptor beta chain. The antigen remains undetermined. V was cut by 0 bases and J by 6 bases, with 13 bases left in between. Germline values: CDR1 DFQATT, CDR2 SNEGSKA (reference sequence). The CDR3 runs 14 residues. The data stem from a study of T cells after yellow fever vaccination. General study findings and limits: Abundant clonotypes from the bulk population could have been carried over as contaminants into FACS-sorted repertoires.

TCRdb used MiXCR to reprocess the 5' RACE reads, holding one entry per CDR3 protein. The table shows hundreds of thousands of distinct CDR3 sequences, with 9% to 15% occurring only once. This specimen consisted of PBMCs, obtained on the day of the yellow fever booster vaccination. The V and J genes are TRBV20-1 and TRBJ2-3; no reliable D call. The sequence derives from a man under 40 who received the YFV17D yellow fever vaccine. The CDR3 coding sequence is TGCAGTGCTAGAGATCTAATAGCAGCGGATACGCAGTATTTT. This codes for CSARDLIAADTQYF.